This T cell receptor (beta chain) was recorded in a study of blood T cell repertoires in COVID-19. The overall study: Sites in the United States, Italy and Spain provided acute and convalescent COVID-19 samples. T cells, B-cell-depleted T cells, or PBMCs supplied cDNA or gDNA.

With 2 bases removed from V and 4 bases from J, the gap between germline ends came to 16 bases. This CDR3 has 16 residues. Germline V gives CDR1 SGHRS, CDR2 YFSETQ. Authors' processing steps: Estimated nucleated cell counts came from reference gene primer amplification. Repertoires were generated with immunoSEQ multiplex PCR, while TCRdb's copy carries only in-frame clones and drops some. V, J and clone size derive from that table, while D and trimming were established from the DNA sequence. Of 140,000 or so clones listed, around 82% were seen once; the top ten hold approximately 5%. The sequence was obtained from a woman aged 45-60 years with acute or convalescent COVID-19. Material for sequencing was peripheral blood. The chain couples TRBV5-1 to TRBJ2-1; tentative D call: TRBD1 (6 bases). The CDR3: CASSLPSGQFYNEQFF. In nucleotides, the CDR3 is TGCGCCAGCAGCTTACCATCGGGACAATTTTACAATGAGCAGTTCTTC.